The TCR beta chain described here comes from a study of technical replicates of blood from four donors. This table comes from immunoSEQ multiplex PCR, and its TCRdb copy is limited to in-frame clones, with some not included. Among approximately 100,000 clones listed, nearly 96% were seen once. Between the trimmed V and J ends, which lost 5 bases and 4 bases, there was a span of 12 bases. Germline loops: CDR1 SGHTA, CDR2 FQGNSA. The CDR3 covers 14 residues. The TCR was taken from a human donor in good health. This chain links TRBV7-2 with TRBJ1-5; D remains unclear. The sample consisted of T cells isolated from PBMCs. The CDR3 loop reads CASSADGINQPQHF. The CDR3 region has the DNA TGTGCCAGCAGCGCCGACGGGATTAATCAGCCCCAGCATTTT.